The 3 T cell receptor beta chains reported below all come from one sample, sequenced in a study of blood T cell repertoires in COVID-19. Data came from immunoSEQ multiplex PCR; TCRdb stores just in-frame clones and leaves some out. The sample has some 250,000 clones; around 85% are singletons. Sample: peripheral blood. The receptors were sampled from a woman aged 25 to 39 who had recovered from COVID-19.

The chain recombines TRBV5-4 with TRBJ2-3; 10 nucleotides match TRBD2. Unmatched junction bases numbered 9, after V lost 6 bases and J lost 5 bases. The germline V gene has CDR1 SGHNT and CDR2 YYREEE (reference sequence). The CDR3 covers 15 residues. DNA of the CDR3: TGTGCCAGCACCTGGAGCGGGGGGGCAGGAGATACGCAGTATTTT. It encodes CASTWSGGAGDTQYF.

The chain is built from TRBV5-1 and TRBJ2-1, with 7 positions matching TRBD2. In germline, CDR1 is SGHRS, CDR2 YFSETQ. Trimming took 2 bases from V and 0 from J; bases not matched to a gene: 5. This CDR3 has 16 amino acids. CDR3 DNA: TGCGCCAGCAGCTTCCTAGCGGACCTCTCCTACAATGAGCAGTTCTTC. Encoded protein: CASSFLADLSYNEQFF.

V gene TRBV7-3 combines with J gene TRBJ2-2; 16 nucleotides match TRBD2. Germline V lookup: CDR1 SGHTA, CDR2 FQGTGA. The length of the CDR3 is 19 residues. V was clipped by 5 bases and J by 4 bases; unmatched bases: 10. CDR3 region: CASSHEGLAGGPGTGELFF. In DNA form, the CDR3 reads TGTGCCAGCAGCCACGAGGGACTAGCGGGGGGGCCGGGCACCGGGGAGCTGTTTTTT.